The TCR beta chain described here comes from a study of T cells in women clearing cervical HPV infection. Profiling relied on immunoSEQ multiplex PCR, and the TCRdb table lists in-frame clones only, not all of them. Its listing shows about 30,000 clones. Germline V CDR1 and CDR2: MGHRA, YSYEKL. Trimming cost V 1 base and J 3 bases; bases outside gene matches: 1. CDR3 length equals 15 residues. Regarding this clone: Its antigen is unknown. From the germline J gene comes the end of the CDR3, since the read stops 3 residues before it.

The study's findings and limits: Repertoire richness, not evenness, was significantly elevated in CIN3+ cases versus controls.

Sequencing was carried out using blood buffy coat. The source is a woman aged 18-70 years with a cervical HPV16 infection that either progressed to CIN3+ or cleared (not recorded which). The chain links TRBV4-1 to TRBJ1-5, with 9 bases fitting TRBD1. Incomplete CDR3 DNA: TGCGCCAGCAGCCAAGGGGACAGGGACAATCAGCCC. It yields the protein CASSQGDRDNQP. The whole CDR3 protein is CASSQGDRDNQPQHF.